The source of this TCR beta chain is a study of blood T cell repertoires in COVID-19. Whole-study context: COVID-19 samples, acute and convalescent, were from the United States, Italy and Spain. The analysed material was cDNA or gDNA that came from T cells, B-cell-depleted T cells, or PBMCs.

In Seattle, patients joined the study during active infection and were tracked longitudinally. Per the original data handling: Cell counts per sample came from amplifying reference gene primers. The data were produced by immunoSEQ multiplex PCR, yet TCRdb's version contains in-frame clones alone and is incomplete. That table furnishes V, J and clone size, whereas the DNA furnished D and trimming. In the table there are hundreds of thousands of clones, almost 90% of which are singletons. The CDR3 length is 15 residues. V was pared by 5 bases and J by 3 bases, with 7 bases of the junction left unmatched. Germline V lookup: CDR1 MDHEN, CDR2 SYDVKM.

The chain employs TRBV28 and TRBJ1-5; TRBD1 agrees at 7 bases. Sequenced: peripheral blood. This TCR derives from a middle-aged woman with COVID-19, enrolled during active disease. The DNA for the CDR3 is TGTGCCAGCAGTCTTGGACAGGTGGTCAATCAGCCCCAGCATTTT. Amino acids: CASSLGQVVNQPQHF.